In its sample, the clone carrying this T cell receptor (beta chain) was seen a few times. Antigen unknown. This entry is derived from a study of regulatory T cells in long-lasting Graves disease. Time point noted: persistent/refractory GD, antithyroid drugs over 5 years with positive TRAb. The TCR library was prepared using RNA isolated from PBMCs. The patients were drawn from one endocrinology department in Xi'an, China. Notes on the study in general: Shared public clonotypes totalled a few thousand in persistent patients, compared with about 970 in new patients. Tissue studied was limited to peripheral blood, excluding thyroid tissue.

Sequencing libraries for TCR beta were prepared with iRepertoire HTBI primers and Arm-PCR of CDR3 regions. Per the authors' pipeline: Samples revealed 50 to 75 TRBV and approximately 15 TRBJ segments. TCRdb redid the calling of the multiplex PCR reads with MiXCR, one entry per CDR3 protein. Here the V and J calls rest on TCRdb's processing, not on the authors' analysis. The data hold 350,000 to 450,000 distinct CDR3 sequences, with approximately 22% observed a single time. Germline V gene lookup returns CDR1 SGDLS and CDR2 YYNGEE. The CDR3 spans 17 residues. The V gene end was trimmed by 3 bases and the J gene end by 2 bases; junction bases not matched to a gene: 9.

The clonotype originates from a female donor with Graves disease. This specimen was peripheral blood mononuclear cells (PBMCs), taken when the disease was refractory, from a patient treated with antithyroid drugs. V is TRBV9 and J is TRBJ2-7; 12 bases are a match to TRBD2. The CDR3 coding sequence is TGTGCCAGCAGCGAGACTAGCGGGAGTGGGCTGACCTACGAGCAGTACTTC. Its translation is CASSETSGSGLTYEQYF.